Shown below are 30 T cell receptor beta chains from a single sample sequenced in a study of early T cells in non-severe SARS-CoV-2 infection. TCRdb re-analysed the 5' RACE reads in MiXCR, keeping a single row per CDR3 protein. The data contain some 80,000 distinct CDR3 sequences, 9% to 15% of them seen just once; the ten biggest clones take up about a sixth. Sequenced material: whole blood, taken at baseline. These receptors originate from an adult who was a healthcare worker with PCR-confirmed SARS-CoV-2 infection or an uninfected control (not recorded which). The donor label of this sample is uncertain.

The chain joins TRBV5-4 to TRBJ2-3; 8 bases are shared with TRBD1. V shed 6 bases, J shed 2 bases, and the junction held 20 bases outside the gene matches. From germline, CDR1 is SGHNT and CDR2 YYREEE (reference sequence). The CDR3 totals 19 residues. This CDR3 is CASILPRQGANLFTDTQYF. DNA for the CDR3: TGTGCCAGCATCTTACCTAGGCAGGGGGCCAACCTTTTCACAGATACGCAGTATTTT.

This clonotype was seen ten or more times. The chain employs TRBV12-3 or TRBV12-4 and TRBJ2-1; 7 bases match TRBD2. The CDR3 runs 17 residues. V lost 4 bases to trimming and J lost 0 bases; unmatched junction nucleotides: 9. The CDR3, as DNA: TGTGCCAGCAGTTCCATGGTGACTAGCAGCTCCTACAATGAGCAGTTCTTC. Residues: CASSSMVTSSSYNEQFF.

In its sample, this clonotype was seen many times. This rearrangement joins TRBV12-5 to TRBJ2-1; D gene unclear. The germline V gene has CDR1 LGHNT and CDR2 FRNRAP. Deletions cut 3 bases from V and 10 bases from J, with 16 bases between. The CDR3 consists of 14 residues. The CDR3 loop is CASGFQSARTEQFF. In nucleotides, the CDR3 is TGTGCTAGTGGTTTCCAAAGTGCCCGGACCGAGCAGTTCTTC.

Many counts were recorded for this clonotype. The chain carries TRBV5-1 and TRBJ2-3; 13 nucleotides align to TRBD2. V lost 1 base, J lost 4 bases, and 3 bases stayed unmatched. The CDR3 has 16 residues. Germline values: CDR1 SGHRS, CDR2 YFSETQ. DNA of the CDR3: TGCGCCAGCAGCTTGACTAGCGGGGGGGCCGCAGATACGCAGTATTTT. Translation gives CASSLTSGGAADTQYF.

This clonotype came up a few times. The chain has TRBV14 and TRBJ2-1, with 8 bases identical to TRBD2. The length of the CDR3 is 13 residues. Germline assignment: CDR1 SGHDN and CDR2 FVKESK. J gave up 14 bases and V 4 bases, and 10 bases lay outside the gene matches. CDR3 sequence: CASSLVGSSGKFF. As DNA, the CDR3 is TGTGCCAGCAGCCTCGTGGGAAGTAGCGGGAAGTTCTTC.

This clonotype was picked up a small number of times. The chain employs TRBV7-2 and TRBJ2-5, with D unresolved. V shed 4 bases and J shed 5 bases, with 5 bases lying between them. The CDR3 is 11 amino acids. In germline, CDR1 is SGHTA, CDR2 FQGNSA. The DNA of the CDR3 is TGTGCCAGCAGCTCCGTGGAGACCCAGTACTTC. This sequence encodes CASSSVETQYF.

Ten or more counts support this clonotype. The chain uses TRBV7-8 and TRBJ1-4; D call uncertain. Germline V lookup: CDR1 SGHVS, CDR2 FQNEAQ. Trimming shortened V by 1 base and J by 10 bases, and 10 bases separated the two germline ends. CDR3 length: 13 residues. CDR3 sequence: CASSLVREAKLFF. CDR3 DNA sequence: TGTGCCAGCAGCTTAGTTAGGGAGGCAAAACTGTTTTTT.

This clonotype was counted between two and nine times. The V call is TRBV11-2, the J call TRBJ2-5; 7 bases line up with TRBD2. Germline lookup yields CDR1 SGHAT and CDR2 FQNNGV. J gave up 5 bases and V 5 bases, and 11 bases lay outside the gene matches. The CDR3 contains 15 residues. CDR3 protein: CASSPFASGVETQYF. The CDR3 DNA is TGTGCCAGCAGCCCCTTTGCCAGCGGGGTTGAGACCCAGTACTTC.

V and J are TRBV10-3 and TRBJ2-1, with 7 bases fitting TRBD1. Germline CDR1 reads ENHRY; CDR2 reads SYGVKD. CDR3 length: 14 residues. The V segment lost 4 bases and the J segment 3 bases; nucleotides outside the gene matches: 3. The CDR3 protein is CAISGDSFYNEQFF. The DNA for the CDR3 is TGTGCCATCAGTGGGGACAGCTTCTACAATGAGCAGTTCTTC.

The chain uses TRBV12-5 and TRBJ2-3; no clear D gene. Looked up from germline, CDR1 is LGHNT and CDR2 is FRNRAP. V shed 5 bases and J shed 1 base, with 16 bases lying between them. The length of the CDR3 is 16 residues. CDR3 residues: CASGPGLSGGTDTQYF. The CDR3, as DNA: TGTGCTAGTGGTCCAGGATTATCTGGGGGCACAGATACGCAGTATTTT.

The gene calls are TRBV4-1 and TRBJ2-7, with 9 bases aligning to TRBD1. CDR1 and CDR2 from the germline V gene are MGHRA and YSYEKL. There are 13 residues in the CDR3. V trimming: 3 bases; J trimming: 5 bases; junction bases outside the gene matches: 2. CDR3 in amino acids: CASSQRQGDEQYF. Written as DNA, the CDR3 is TGCGCCAGCAGCCAGAGACAGGGGGACGAGCAGTACTTC.

This clonotype was seen a handful of times. V is TRBV19 and J is TRBJ1-2; D uncertain. The V gene's germline CDR1 is LNHDA and CDR2 SQIVND (reference sequence). The CDR3 is made up of 16 amino acids. Trimming removed 3 bases at V and 1 base at J, with 15 bases between. The CDR3 loop reads CASSITGRVLNYGYTF. The CDR3 DNA follows: TGTGCCAGTAGTATTACTGGAAGGGTACTTAACTATGGCTACACCTTC.

This clonotype was seen ten or more times. The V and J genes are TRBV18 and TRBJ1-1; D is unresolved. The CDR3 covers 13 residues. The germline V gene has CDR1 KGHSH and CDR2 LQKENI. V was trimmed by 2 bases and J by 6 bases, leaving 10 bases between them. CDR3 protein: CASSPERRAEAFF. The CDR3 DNA reads TGTGCCAGCTCACCAGAAAGGCGGGCTGAAGCTTTCTTT.

This clonotype was seen ten or more times. The chain has TRBV5-6 and TRBJ1-3; D is uncertain. Trimming pared 1 base from V and 0 bases from J, leaving 8 bases between. Germline CDR1 and CDR2: SGHDT and YYEEEE. The CDR3 spans 15 residues. The CDR3 DNA follows: TGTGCCAGCAGCTTGTGGGCAGACTCTGGAAACACCATATATTTT. It specifies CASSLWADSGNTIYF.

The table lists this clonotype with a few counts. The J gene is TRBJ1-2, the V gene TRBV4-2; D is perhaps TRBD1 (6 bases). Germline loops: CDR1 LGHNA, CDR2 YNFKEQ. The CDR3 sequence is 17 residues long. The V gene lost 0 bases and the J gene lost 4 bases, with 18 bases spanning the gap. The CDR3: CASSQDIRGAFAYGYTF. The CDR3 DNA is TGTGCCAGCAGCCAAGACATCCGGGGGGCGTTTGCCTATGGCTACACCTTC.

This clonotype appeared many times. The chain joins TRBV5-1 to TRBJ2-1; TRBD2 agrees at 8 bases. V gave up 6 bases and J gave up 4 bases; unmatched junction bases: 12. Germline V CDR1 and CDR2: SGHRS, YFSETQ. The CDR3 contains 16 residues. The CDR3 DNA is TGCGCCAGCAATGGTAGGGGTAGCGGGGCGTACAATGAGCAGTTCTTC. Translation gives CASNGRGSGAYNEQFF.

Ten or more counts support this clonotype. The chain links TRBV6-2 or TRBV6-3 to TRBJ2-3; D unclear. Germline V lookup: CDR1 MNHEY, CDR2 SVGEGT. Trimming stripped 5 bases from V and 3 bases from J, with 9 bases between. The CDR3 is 13 residues long. The CDR3 protein is CASSLRITDTQYF. The DNA of the CDR3 is TGTGCCAGCAGTCTTAGGATTACAGATACGCAGTATTTT.

This clonotype occurred a few times. For the CDR3, the DNA is TGTGCCAGCAGTGAGGGGAGGAGCGGGAAGTCAGAGACCCAGTACTTC. Its translation is CASSEGRSGKSETQYF. The chain carries TRBV25-1 and TRBJ2-5; 7 bases map to TRBD2. The CDR3 sequence is 16 residues long. V lost 3 bases, J lost 4 bases, and 11 bases stayed unmatched. Germline V gene data show CDR1 as MGHDK and CDR2 as SYGVNS.

The chain is built from TRBV2 and TRBJ1-1; maybe TRBD1 (5 bases). In germline, CDR1 is SNHLY, CDR2 FYNNEI. The V gene lost 8 bases and the J gene lost 3 bases, with 13 bases spanning the gap. CDR3 length: 13 residues. DNA of the CDR3: TGTGCCAGCGGGTTACAGGTGGACACTGAAGCTTTCTTT. Translation: CASGLQVDTEAFF.

The V and J genes are TRBV19 and TRBJ2-3, with a possible D match to TRBD2 (5 bases). Deletions cut 5 bases from V and 4 bases from J, with 16 bases between. CDR1 is LNHDA, CDR2 SQIVND, per germline (reference sequence). The CDR3 covers 15 residues. CDR3 protein: CASSSPGPSSDTQYF. Here the CDR3 DNA reads TGTGCCAGTAGTTCCCCCGGGCCTAGCTCAGATACGCAGTATTTT.

This clonotype has just a few counts. This chain links TRBV5-1 with TRBJ2-2; the match to TRBD2 covers 10 bases. The germline V gene has CDR1 SGHRS and CDR2 YFSETQ. V shed 1 base, J shed 3 bases, and the junction held 6 bases outside the gene matches. The CDR3 length is 17 residues. CDR3 in amino acids: CASSLTASGSDTGELFF. Here the CDR3 DNA reads TGCGCCAGCAGCTTGACGGCTAGCGGGAGCGACACCGGGGAGCTGTTTTTT.

The chain carries TRBV9 and TRBJ1-1; possible D gene TRBD1, 5 bases. Germline V gene data show CDR1 as SGDLS and CDR2 as YYNGEE. V lost 3 bases and J 5 bases, leaving 8 bases between the germline ends. The length of the CDR3 is 12 residues. The CDR3 is CASSAWGTEAFF. The CDR3 DNA follows: TGTGCCAGCAGCGCGTGGGGGACTGAAGCTTTCTTT.

In its sample, this clonotype was seen a few times. The V call is TRBV5-6, the J call TRBJ1-1; D might be TRBD1 (6 bases). Deletions cut 3 bases from V and 0 bases from J, with 12 bases between. Germline values: CDR1 SGHDT, CDR2 YYEEEE. There are 15 residues in the CDR3. The DNA of the CDR3 is TGTGCCAGCAGCTCCCTACAGGGAATGAACACTGAAGCTTTCTTT. The encoded protein is CASSSLQGMNTEAFF.

This clonotype was detected a few times. The rearrangement links TRBV6-2 or TRBV6-3 to TRBJ1-1; D is unresolved. There are 13 residues in the CDR3. Trimming took 6 bases from V and 6 from J, leaving 14 bases between them. Germline assignment: CDR1 MNHEY and CDR2 SVGEGT. CDR3 protein: CASSSWAVAEAFF. The CDR3 DNA reads TGTGCCAGCAGCTCCTGGGCAGTCGCTGAAGCTTTCTTT.

Many counts were recorded for this clonotype. The chain links TRBV29-1 to TRBJ2-1; D possibly corresponds to TRBD1 (6 bases). V was trimmed by 4 bases and J by 2 bases, leaving 9 bases between them. CDR1 SQVTM and CDR2 ANQGSEA come from the germline V gene. This CDR3 has 13 residues. The CDR3 reads CSVGRDTYNEQFF. CDR3 DNA sequence: TGCAGCGTTGGCCGGGACACCTACAATGAGCAGTTCTTC.

The V gene is TRBV12-5, the J gene TRBJ2-7; D is unresolved. V dropped 10 bases and J dropped 3 bases, with 10 bases sitting between them. Germline V gene sequence: CDR1 LGHNT, CDR2 FRNRAP. The CDR3 has 11 residues. The CDR3 region is CATAGGYEQYF. CDR3 DNA: TGTGCTACCGCAGGTGGCTACGAGCAGTACTTC.

Concerning this clonotype: Being one base from a much bigger clone, this may be a read error. The rearrangement joins TRBV12-3 or TRBV12-4 to TRBJ2-5; no reliable D call. The CDR3 is made up of 13 amino acids. V was clipped by 6 bases and J by 5 bases, with 13 bases between them. CDR3 protein: CASRADVEETQYF. The CDR3 DNA reads as TGTGCCAGCAGGGCCGATGTTGAGGAGACCCAGTACTTC.

V is TRBV2 and J is TRBJ1-1; no clear D. V lost 5 bases to trimming and J lost 3 bases, with 10 bases between them. Germline CDR1 reads SNHLY; CDR2 reads FYNNEI. This CDR3 comprises 13 residues. The CDR3 nucleotides are TGTGCCAGCAGTCTAGCTATTGACACTGAAGCTTTCTTT. Translation: CASSLAIDTEAFF.

This clonotype was seen many times. The rearrangement links TRBV7-8 to TRBJ2-1; 10 positions agree with TRBD2. V lost 2 bases, J lost 8 bases, and 6 bases stayed unmatched. Germline V gene sequence: CDR1 SGHVS, CDR2 FQNEAQ. This CDR3 comprises 15 residues. The CDR3 DNA reads TGTGCCAGCAGCTTACTAGCGGGAGAACGCGATGAGCAGTTCTTC. Translation: CASSLLAGERDEQFF.

V usage is TRBV20-1 and J usage is TRBJ1-2, with D unclear. Germline CDR1 reads DFQATT; CDR2 reads SNEGSKA (reference sequence). V lost 3 bases, J lost 1 base, and 9 bases lay in between. The CDR3 totals 13 residues. The CDR3 DNA reads as TGCAGTGCTAGCGGCGGGAATAACTATGGCTACACCTTC. Amino acid sequence: CSASGGNNYGYTF.